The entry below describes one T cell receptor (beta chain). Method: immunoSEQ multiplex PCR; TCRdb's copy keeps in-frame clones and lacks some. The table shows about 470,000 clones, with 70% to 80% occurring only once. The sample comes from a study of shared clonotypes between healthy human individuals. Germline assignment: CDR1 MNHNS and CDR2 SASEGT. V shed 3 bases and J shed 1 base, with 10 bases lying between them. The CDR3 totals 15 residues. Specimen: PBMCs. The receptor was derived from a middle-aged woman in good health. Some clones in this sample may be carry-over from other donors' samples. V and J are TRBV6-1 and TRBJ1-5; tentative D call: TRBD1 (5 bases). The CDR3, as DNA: TGTGCCAGCAGTGACAGGGTTGGGAGCAATCAGCCCCAGCATTTT. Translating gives CASSDRVGSNQPQHF.